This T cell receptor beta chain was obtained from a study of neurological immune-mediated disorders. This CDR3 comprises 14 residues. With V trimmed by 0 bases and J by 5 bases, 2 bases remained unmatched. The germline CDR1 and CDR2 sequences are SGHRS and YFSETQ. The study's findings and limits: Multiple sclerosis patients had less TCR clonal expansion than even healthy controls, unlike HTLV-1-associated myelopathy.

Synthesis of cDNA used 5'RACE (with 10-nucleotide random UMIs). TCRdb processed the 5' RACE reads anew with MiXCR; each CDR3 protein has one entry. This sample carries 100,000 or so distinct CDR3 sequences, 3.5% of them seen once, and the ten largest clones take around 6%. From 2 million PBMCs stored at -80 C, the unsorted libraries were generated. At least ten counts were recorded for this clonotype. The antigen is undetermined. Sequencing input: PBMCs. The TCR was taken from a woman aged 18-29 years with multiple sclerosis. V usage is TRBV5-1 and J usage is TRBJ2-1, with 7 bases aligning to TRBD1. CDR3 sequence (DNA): TGCGCCAGCAGCTTGGGACAGGGAAACAATGAGCAGTTCTTC. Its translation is CASSLGQGNNEQFF.